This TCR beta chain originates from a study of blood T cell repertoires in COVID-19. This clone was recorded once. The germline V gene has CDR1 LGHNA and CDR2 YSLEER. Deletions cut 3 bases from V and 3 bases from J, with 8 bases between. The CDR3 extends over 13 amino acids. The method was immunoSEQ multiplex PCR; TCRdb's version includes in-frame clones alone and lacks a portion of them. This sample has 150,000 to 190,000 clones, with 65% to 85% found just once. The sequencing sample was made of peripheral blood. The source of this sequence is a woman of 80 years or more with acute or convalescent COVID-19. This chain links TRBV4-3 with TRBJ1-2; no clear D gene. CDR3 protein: CASSHEADYGYTF. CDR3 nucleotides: TGCGCCAGCAGCCACGAAGCGGACTATGGCTACACCTTC.